The 28 T cell receptor beta chains reported below all come from one sample, sequenced in a study of blood T cell repertoires in COVID-19 (dated by TCRdb to the early 2020s). Library prep was done by the immunoSEQ multiplex PCR assay. TCRdb took over this immuneACCESS table, retaining in-frame rearrangements with V and J assigned. Such tables are incomplete; in checked studies, under half of the missing clones stem from an unresolved V gene, and the remainder is unexplained. Present in this sample are 160,000 or so clones, about 77% of which were seen just once. Around 13% of the sample is held by the ten biggest clonotypes. Specimen: peripheral blood. The receptors derive from a woman older than 75 with acute or convalescent COVID-19.

V usage is TRBV27 and J usage is TRBJ1-6, with 8 bases identical to TRBD1. The CDR3 runs to 16 residues. Germline CDR1 reads MNHEY; CDR2 reads SMNVEV (reference sequence). With 4 bases clipped from V and 4 bases from J, the junction kept 6 bases outside the gene matches. The CDR3: CASSYGTGGYNSPLHF. In nucleotides, the CDR3 is TGTGCCAGCAGTTATGGGACAGGAGGTTATAATTCACCCCTCCACTTT.

The DNA for the CDR3 is TGTGCCAGCAGAAGCGACAGGGGCTCCTATAGCAATCAGCCCCAGCATTTT. Translating it yields CASRSDRGSYSNQPQHF. The genes are TRBV16 and TRBJ1-5; TRBD1 matches at 8 bases. Germline V gene lookup returns CDR1 KGHSY and CDR2 FQNENV. J was trimmed by 0 bases and V by 6 bases; bases with no gene match: 10. The CDR3 has 17 residues.

V and J are TRBV5-1 and TRBJ1-6; D possibly corresponds to TRBD1 (6 bases). CDR1 SGHRS and CDR2 YFSETQ come from the germline V gene. Trimming shortened V by 2 bases and J by 11 bases, and 17 bases separated the two germline ends. This CDR3 has 15 amino acids. In nucleotides, the CDR3 is TGCGCCAGCAGCTTAAGTGGCGGGGGCAGAGCACCCCTCCACTTT. It codes for CASSLSGGGRAPLHF.

V is TRBV10-2 and J is TRBJ2-3, with 10 bases aligning to TRBD2. The J segment lost 1 base and the V segment lost 6 bases, leaving 1 base of the junction unmatched. The CDR3 totals 14 residues. Germline V gene data show CDR1 as WSHSY and CDR2 as SAAADI. The CDR3 sequence: CASRTSGGTDTQYF. CDR3 in DNA: TGCGCCAGCAGAACTAGCGGGGGCACAGATACGCAGTATTTT.

V is TRBV12-3 or TRBV12-4 and J is TRBJ1-3; no reliable D call. This CDR3 has 12 amino acids. Trimming shortened V by 5 bases and J by 7 bases, and 9 bases separated the two germline ends. The CDR3 sequence is CASSLAANTIYF. Here the CDR3 DNA reads TGTGCCAGCAGTCTCGCGGCCAACACCATATATTTT.

V gene TRBV9 combines with J gene TRBJ2-7; 8 positions match TRBD1. V lost 0 bases, J lost 0 bases, and 8 bases stayed unmatched. CDR3 length: 17 residues. In germline, CDR1 is SGDLS, CDR2 YYNGEE. The CDR3 sequence is CASSVGIRDRSSYEQYF. CDR3 in DNA: TGTGCCAGCAGCGTAGGTATTCGGGACAGGAGCTCCTACGAGCAGTACTTC.

The table lists this clone with a count of one. This chain joins TRBV4-2 and TRBJ1-2, with 8 bases aligning to TRBD1. Germline CDR1 and CDR2: LGHNA and YNFKEQ. The CDR3 sequence is 16 residues long. Germline trimming cut 2 bases from V and 5 bases from J; bases unmatched to any gene: 10. The CDR3 nucleotides read TGTGCCAGCAGCCAATCGGGGAGGACAGGGTTTTATGGCTACACCTTC. Amino acids: CASSQSGRTGFYGYTF.

V and J are TRBV28 and TRBJ1-1, with D possibly TRBD1 on 5 matching bases. The ends were cut back, 6 bases at V and 11 bases at J, with 16 bases in the middle. CDR1 and CDR2 from the germline V gene are MDHEN and SYDVKM. This CDR3 has 12 amino acids. The CDR3 sequence: CASSRLPGKAFF. CDR3 DNA sequence: TGTGCCAGCAGCCGACTCCCAGGGAAGGCTTTCTTT. The whole variable domain, filled in from reference TRBV28 and TRBJ1-1, reads DVKVTQSSRYLVKRTGEKVFLECVQDMDHENMFWYRQDPGLGLRLIYFSYDVKMKEKGDIPEGYSVSREKKERFSLILESASTNQTSMYLCASSRLPGKAFFGQGTRLTVV.

This clone was observed a few times. The rearrangement links TRBV6-6 to TRBJ1-2, with D unresolved. The germline CDR1 and CDR2 sequences are MNHNY and SVGAGI (reference sequence). The CDR3 has 13 residues. V shed 2 bases and J shed 4 bases, with 8 bases lying between them. Written as DNA, the CDR3 is TGTGCCAGCAGTTACGAGGGAAGCTATGGCTACACCTTC. It translates to CASSYEGSYGYTF.

This chain joins TRBV11-2 and TRBJ2-3; D is possibly TRBD1 (5 bases). The CDR3 sequence is 16 residues long. Germline V gene lookup returns CDR1 SGHAT and CDR2 FQNNGV. V was trimmed by 3 bases and J by 4 bases, leaving 17 bases between them. Here the CDR3 reads CASSFSGAGIADTQYF. The CDR3 region has the DNA TGTGCCAGCAGCTTTTCTGGGGCAGGGATCGCAGATACGCAGTATTTT. Full variable domain (rest looked up from reference TRBV11-2 and TRBJ2-3): EAGVAQSPRYKIIEKRQSVAFWCNPISGHATLYWYQQILGQGPKLLIQFQNNGVVDDSQLPKDRFSAERLKGVDSTLKIQPAKLEDSAVYLCASSFSGAGIADTQYFGPGTRLTVL.

The chain uses TRBV7-9 and TRBJ1-1; D is ambiguous. The CDR3 consists of 13 residues. Germline V gene sequence: CDR1 SEHNR, CDR2 FQNEAQ (reference sequence). Trimming removed 3 bases from V and 0 bases from J, with 5 bases in between. The CDR3 nucleotides read TGTGCCAGCAGCTTCGACATGAACACTGAAGCTTTCTTT. This gives the protein CASSFDMNTEAFF.

The chain is built from TRBV6-5 and TRBJ2-7, with TRBD2 matching 7 bases. V dropped 6 bases and J dropped 0; count of bases not matched to a gene: 2. Germline loops: CDR1 MNHEY, CDR2 SVGAGI. This CDR3 comprises 13 residues. The CDR3 coding sequence is TGTGCCAGCAGGAGGGAGGGCTCCTACGAGCAGTACTTC. Translating it yields CASRREGSYEQYF.

This clone was counted between two and nine times. The rearrangement links TRBV19 to TRBJ2-7; 10 bases are shared with TRBD2. Unmatched junction bases numbered 9, after V lost 5 bases and J lost 5 bases. Germline lookup yields CDR1 LNHDA and CDR2 SQIVND (reference sequence). The CDR3 loop spans 15 amino acids. CDR3 sequence (DNA): TGTGCCAGTAGTCCCGCGTCTAGCGGGAGAAACGAGCAGTACTTC. This translates into CASSPASSGRNEQYF.

The chain employs TRBV6-5 and TRBJ1-3; 9 bases align to TRBD1. The CDR3 extends over 14 amino acids. The ends lost 2 bases at V and 8 bases at J; junction bases unmatched: 4. The germline V gene has CDR1 MNHEY and CDR2 SVGAGI. The CDR3 here is CASSYDRGTHTIYF. The CDR3 nucleotides are TGTGCCAGCAGTTACGACAGGGGGACGCACACCATATATTTT.

The chain combines TRBV5-1 with TRBJ2-1; 7 bases are shared with TRBD1. From germline, CDR1 is SGHRS and CDR2 YFSETQ. V dropped 2 bases and J dropped 3; count of bases not matched to a gene: 8. This CDR3 has 16 amino acids. The CDR3 reads CASSFGDSEIYNEQFF. The CDR3 nucleotides are TGCGCCAGCAGCTTTGGGGACAGTGAGATCTACAATGAGCAGTTCTTC.

The rearrangement links TRBV28 to TRBJ2-7, with 10 bases matching TRBD2. Germline values: CDR1 MDHEN, CDR2 SYDVKM. V trimming: 3 bases; J trimming: 6 bases; junction bases outside the gene matches: 5. The CDR3 length is 14 residues. As DNA, the CDR3 is TGTGCCAGCAGTTTTCTAGCGGGAGTTCGCGAGCAGTACTTC. Amino acid sequence: CASSFLAGVREQYF.

The genes are TRBV28 and TRBJ2-3; 7 bases align to TRBD1. CDR3 size: 14 residues. The V gene's germline CDR1 is MDHEN and CDR2 SYDVKM. The J segment lost 4 bases and the V segment lost 5 bases, leaving 6 bases of the junction unmatched. The chain's CDR3 is CASSIPGQSDTQYF. The CDR3 region has the DNA TGTGCCAGCAGTATCCCGGGACAGTCAGATACGCAGTATTTT. Full variable domain (outside the CDR3, taken from reference TRBV28 and TRBJ2-3): DVKVTQSSRYLVKRTGEKVFLECVQDMDHENMFWYRQDPGLGLRLIYFSYDVKMKEKGDIPEGYSVSREKKERFSLILESASTNQTSMYLCASSIPGQSDTQYFGPGTRLTVL.

This sequence joins TRBV6-5 and TRBJ2-7; 10 bases agree with TRBD2. This CDR3 has 16 amino acids. CDR1 MNHEY and CDR2 SVGAGI come from the germline V gene. Trimming cost V 4 bases and J 4 bases; bases outside gene matches: 10. CDR3 nucleotide sequence: TGTGCCAGCAGTTTTGAAGCGGGAGGGCCGATTTACGAGCAGTACTTC. It is translated as CASSFEAGGPIYEQYF.

This clone has a single count. The V gene is TRBV9, the J gene TRBJ2-1; 14 bases map to TRBD2. Trimming at V came to 1 base and at J to 7 bases, leaving 7 bases not matched to a gene. The germline V gene encodes CDR1 SGDLS and CDR2 YYNGEE. This CDR3 comprises 17 residues. CDR3 protein: CASSVWTGTSGRNEQFF. Here the CDR3 DNA reads TGTGCCAGCAGCGTATGGACCGGGACTAGCGGGAGAAATGAGCAGTTCTTC.

CDR3 loop: CASSLAGGQAGYTF. The CDR3 bases are TGTGCCAGCAGCCTTGCAGGGGGGCAAGCTGGCTACACCTTC. The rearrangement joins TRBV7-3 to TRBJ1-2; 7 nucleotides agree with TRBD1. V trimming: 5 bases; J trimming: 7 bases; junction bases outside the gene matches: 10. This CDR3 is 14 amino acids long. Germline-derived CDR1 and CDR2 are SGHTA and FQGTGA. Complete variable domain (other parts from reference TRBV7-3 and TRBJ1-2): GAGVSQTPSNKVTEKGKYVELRCDPISGHTALYWYRQSLGQGPEFLIYFQGTGAADDSGLPNDRFFAVRPEGSVSTLKIQRTERGDSAVYLCASSLAGGQAGYTFGSGTRLTVV.

The sample holds a few counts of this clone. V is TRBV18 and J is TRBJ1-5; TRBD1 agrees at 8 bases. V lost 4 bases and J lost 7; bases outside the gene matches: 9. The CDR3 runs to 15 residues. Per the germline V gene, CDR1 is KGHSH and CDR2 is LQKENI. The CDR3 DNA sequence: TGTGCCAGCTCACGAGGACAGGGCTCAGGACAGCCCCAGCATTTT. This sequence encodes CASSRGQGSGQPQHF.

The CDR3 coding sequence is TGTGCTCACGGACAGGGACTCGACACTGAAGCTTTCTTT. It codes for CAHGQGLDTEAFF. The chain has TRBV6-5 and TRBJ1-1; 8 positions agree with TRBD1. This CDR3 is 13 amino acids long. CDR1 and CDR2 from the germline V gene are MNHEY and SVGAGI.

V is TRBV28 and J is TRBJ1-2, with 7 bases aligning to TRBD1. Germline V CDR1 and CDR2: MDHEN, SYDVKM. The CDR3 is made up of 16 amino acids. J lost 2 bases, V lost 6 bases, and 12 bases had no gene match. Here the CDR3 reads CASSVQTGRTNYGYTF. CDR3 nucleotide sequence: TGTGCCAGCAGCGTCCAGACAGGGAGGACCAACTATGGCTACACCTTC.

The chain links TRBV11-2 to TRBJ2-4; 8 bases match TRBD2. Germline CDR1 is SGHAT and CDR2 is FQNNGV. There are 17 residues in the CDR3. V lost 5 bases and J lost 0; bases outside the gene matches: 9. The CDR3 nucleotides read TGTGCCAGCAGCGCCTCACTAGCGGTGATAGCCAAAAACATTCAGTACTTC. Its protein is CASSASLAVIAKNIQYF.

The gene calls are TRBV6-5 and TRBJ1-6, with 9 bases matching TRBD1. The CDR3 is made up of 13 amino acids. In germline, CDR1 is MNHEY, CDR2 SVGAGI. J gave up 9 bases and V 8 bases, and 5 bases lay outside the gene matches. The CDR3 DNA sequence: TGTGCCAGCGTGGGACAGGGAGGTTCACCCCTCCACTTT. It specifies CASVGQGGSPLHF.

Many counts were recorded for this clone. V and J are TRBV28 and TRBJ2-2; tentative D call: TRBD2 (5 bases). V was trimmed by 3 bases and J by 4 bases, leaving 12 bases between them. The CDR3 loop spans 15 amino acids. In germline, CDR1 is MDHEN, CDR2 SYDVKM. The CDR3 spells CASSLSLASTGELFF. The CDR3 DNA sequence: TGTGCCAGCAGTTTGAGTCTAGCTAGCACCGGGGAGCTGTTTTTT. The variable domain in full, with the rest retrieved from reference TRBV28 and TRBJ2-2, is DVKVTQSSRYLVKRTGEKVFLECVQDMDHENMFWYRQDPGLGLRLIYFSYDVKMKEKGDIPEGYSVSREKKERFSLILESASTNQTSMYLCASSLSLASTGELFFGEGSRLTVL.

The chain couples TRBV7-6 to TRBJ2-1; TRBD2 agrees at 10 bases. V dropped 4 bases and J dropped 6; count of bases not matched to a gene: 6. Per germline, CDR1 SGHVS and CDR2 FNYEAQ. CDR3 length: 15 amino acids. In DNA form, the CDR3 reads TGTGCCAGCAGCTCGGGAGCGGGGGGGCTCAATGAGCAGTTCTTC. The encoded protein is CASSSGAGGLNEQFF.

J is TRBJ2-6 and V is TRBV7-3; 7 nucleotides line up with TRBD2. Germline CDR1 and CDR2: SGHTA and FQGTGA. The CDR3 sequence is 16 residues long. The trim removed 4 bases at V and 0 bases at J, leaving 3 bases unmatched. The CDR3 loop is CASSSVAGSGANVLTF. CDR3 coding DNA: TGTGCCAGCAGCTCAGTAGCGGGCTCTGGGGCCAACGTCCTGACTTTC.